Detailed here is one TCR beta chain. The antigen remains undetermined. This PCR relied on a set of 60 Vbeta primers and 13 Jbeta primers. Assay: immunoSEQ multiplex PCR; the TCRdb copy retains only in-frame clones and omits some. This sample has about 140,000 clones, with 80% found just once. These donors, healthy bone marrow donors, were studied. This entry belongs to a study of cytomegalovirus exposure and HLA in healthy donors. Study overall: The early release's HLA-typed donors yielded 78 million or so unique TCRs. Regarding the study as a whole: Most sequenced TCRs were rare (though some public TCRs occurred in many donors). Analyses of presence and absence presupposed an approximately uniform sequencing depth across donors.

Germline V gene sequence: CDR1 SGHAT, CDR2 FQNNGV. This CDR3 region has 15 residues. With 1 base clipped from V and 9 bases from J, the junction kept 7 bases outside the gene matches. This clonotype was sampled from a male donor in good health and CMV-seronegative. The specimen sequenced was PBMCs. The chain uses TRBV11-2 and TRBJ2-1, with 9 bases aligning to TRBD2. CDR3: CASSLVAGGPIEQFF. For the CDR3, the DNA is TGTGCCAGCAGCTTAGTCGCGGGGGGGCCAATTGAGCAGTTCTTC.